Listed below are T cell receptor beta chains from one sample, sequenced in a study of blood T cells in healthy people across ages. TCRdb reanalysed the 5' RACE reads using MiXCR and keeps one entry per CDR3 protein. The table has hundreds of thousands of distinct CDR3 sequences, approximately 59% seen once; the top ten hold roughly 34%. The sequenced sample consisted of blood. The origin of the receptors is a man aged 60-69 years in good health. Both conserved end residues are part of each CDR3. D genes are given only for firm matches.

TRBV5-1	NA	NA	CASSLGRRRPYEQYF
TRBV20-1	NA	TRBJ2-6	CSATGGRRSGANVLTF
TRBV11-2	NA	TRBJ2-7	CASSSQGIIYEQYF
TRBV7-8	NA	TRBJ2-7	CASSLGAYGPPYEQYF
TRBV29-1	NA	TRBJ1-2	CSVASRAGYTF
TRBV7-2	NA	TRBJ2-5	CASSFNRDPKIQETQYF
TRBV28	NA	TRBJ1-2	CASSQVGNYGYTF
TRBV12-3/TRBV12-4	NA	TRBJ2-7	CASSFPRDGSYEQYF
TRBV12-3/TRBV12-4	NA	TRBJ1-6	CASSWEGNSPLHF
TRBV11-2	NA	TRBJ2-5	CASSLDRETQYF
TRBV7-9	NA	TRBJ2-3	CASSLLGGGTTDTQYF
TRBV12-3/TRBV12-4	NA	TRBJ1-2	CASSLTETYYGYTF
TRBV2	NA	TRBJ1-2	CASKKTGPLGYTF
TRBV20-1	NA	TRBJ1-5	CSASRTGPEQPQHF
TRBV12-3/TRBV12-4	NA	TRBJ1-2	CASTKEGQDYGYTF
TRBV10-3	TRBD1	TRBJ1-3	CAITPGQGNTIYF
TRBV20-1	NA	TRBJ2-4	CSARPGDIAKNIQYF
TRBV7-9	TRBD1	TRBJ2-4	CASSSYRDSKNIQYF
TRBV5-6	NA	TRBJ2-7	CASLLRGGYYEQYF
TRBV5-1	NA	TRBJ2-3	CASSLGSDVPDTQYF
TRBV20-1	TRBD1	TRBJ1-2	CSARDQKRGGGYTF
TRBV7-2	NA	TRBJ1-4	CASSAASRVNEKLFF
TRBV7-9	NA	TRBJ2-6	CASSLSPGLAMAGANVLTF
TRBV3-1	TRBD1	TRBJ2-2	CASSGTGFTGELFF
TRBV7-2	NA	TRBJ2-3	CASSLHGQGTDTQYF
TRBV7-8	NA	NA	CASRRDLSSYEQYF
TRBV29-1	NA	TRBJ2-5	CSVERHQETQYF
TRBV20-1	NA	TRBJ1-2	CSAPSPPRDYGYTF
TRBV6-5	TRBD1	TRBJ1-6	CASSYNPPRDRFGGPLHF
TRBV6-5	NA	TRBJ2-7	CASSFSSGPPTYEQYF
TRBV21-1	NA	TRBJ2-4	CASSKEEGRAKNIQYF
TRBV4-2	TRBD2	TRBJ2-1	CASSQEWRGAGSYNEQFF
TRBV3-1	NA	TRBJ2-4	CASSQSRGPWNIQYF
TRBV19	NA	TRBJ2-2	CAGSKGGAGELFF
TRBV3-1	TRBD1	NA	CASSQRGGLSYNEQYF
TRBV5-1	TRBD2	TRBJ2-3	CASSSRLRGGTDTHYF
TRBV29-1	TRBD2	NA	CSARGRGGTETQYF
TRBV20-1	NA	TRBJ1-5	CSASRSQDQPQHF
TRBV29-1	NA	TRBJ2-1	CSVRPSAGVEQFF
TRBV20-1	TRBD2	TRBJ2-5	CSALNSGGGQETQYF
TRBV6-5	NA	TRBJ2-5	CASSKGVGETQYF
TRBV12-3/TRBV12-4	NA	TRBJ1-2	CASSKGYGYTF
TRBV18	NA	TRBJ2-7	CASSPSSGYEQYF
TRBV6-1	NA	TRBJ2-1	CASNLGHLRSNEQFF
TRBV12-3/TRBV12-4	NA	TRBJ2-1	CASRTTRTPYNEQFF
TRBV20-1	NA	TRBJ1-5	CSARGGGIGGNQPQHF